The T cell receptor beta chain described here comes from a study of CD8 T cells in Susac syndrome. Controls matched for sex and age were healthy donors. With random hexamers, roughly 0.45 to 1 ug RNA was reverse transcribed. TCRdb used MiXCR to reprocess the immunoSEQ multiplex PCR reads, holding one entry per CDR3 protein. The sample has 50,000 or so distinct CDR3 sequences, roughly 93% seen once. J lost 4 bases, V lost 4 bases, and 6 bases had no gene match. This CDR3 has 15 residues. Germline CDR1 LNHDA, CDR2 SQIVND (reference sequence). The chain couples TRBV19 to TRBJ2-3; TRBD2 aligns across 9 bases. Sequencing input: CD8+ T cells from PBMCs. The source of this sequence is a human donor in good health. The CDR3 reads CASSKRGAISDTQYF. For the CDR3, the DNA is TGTGCCAGTAGTAAGCGGGGGGCGATCTCAGATACGCAGTATTTT.